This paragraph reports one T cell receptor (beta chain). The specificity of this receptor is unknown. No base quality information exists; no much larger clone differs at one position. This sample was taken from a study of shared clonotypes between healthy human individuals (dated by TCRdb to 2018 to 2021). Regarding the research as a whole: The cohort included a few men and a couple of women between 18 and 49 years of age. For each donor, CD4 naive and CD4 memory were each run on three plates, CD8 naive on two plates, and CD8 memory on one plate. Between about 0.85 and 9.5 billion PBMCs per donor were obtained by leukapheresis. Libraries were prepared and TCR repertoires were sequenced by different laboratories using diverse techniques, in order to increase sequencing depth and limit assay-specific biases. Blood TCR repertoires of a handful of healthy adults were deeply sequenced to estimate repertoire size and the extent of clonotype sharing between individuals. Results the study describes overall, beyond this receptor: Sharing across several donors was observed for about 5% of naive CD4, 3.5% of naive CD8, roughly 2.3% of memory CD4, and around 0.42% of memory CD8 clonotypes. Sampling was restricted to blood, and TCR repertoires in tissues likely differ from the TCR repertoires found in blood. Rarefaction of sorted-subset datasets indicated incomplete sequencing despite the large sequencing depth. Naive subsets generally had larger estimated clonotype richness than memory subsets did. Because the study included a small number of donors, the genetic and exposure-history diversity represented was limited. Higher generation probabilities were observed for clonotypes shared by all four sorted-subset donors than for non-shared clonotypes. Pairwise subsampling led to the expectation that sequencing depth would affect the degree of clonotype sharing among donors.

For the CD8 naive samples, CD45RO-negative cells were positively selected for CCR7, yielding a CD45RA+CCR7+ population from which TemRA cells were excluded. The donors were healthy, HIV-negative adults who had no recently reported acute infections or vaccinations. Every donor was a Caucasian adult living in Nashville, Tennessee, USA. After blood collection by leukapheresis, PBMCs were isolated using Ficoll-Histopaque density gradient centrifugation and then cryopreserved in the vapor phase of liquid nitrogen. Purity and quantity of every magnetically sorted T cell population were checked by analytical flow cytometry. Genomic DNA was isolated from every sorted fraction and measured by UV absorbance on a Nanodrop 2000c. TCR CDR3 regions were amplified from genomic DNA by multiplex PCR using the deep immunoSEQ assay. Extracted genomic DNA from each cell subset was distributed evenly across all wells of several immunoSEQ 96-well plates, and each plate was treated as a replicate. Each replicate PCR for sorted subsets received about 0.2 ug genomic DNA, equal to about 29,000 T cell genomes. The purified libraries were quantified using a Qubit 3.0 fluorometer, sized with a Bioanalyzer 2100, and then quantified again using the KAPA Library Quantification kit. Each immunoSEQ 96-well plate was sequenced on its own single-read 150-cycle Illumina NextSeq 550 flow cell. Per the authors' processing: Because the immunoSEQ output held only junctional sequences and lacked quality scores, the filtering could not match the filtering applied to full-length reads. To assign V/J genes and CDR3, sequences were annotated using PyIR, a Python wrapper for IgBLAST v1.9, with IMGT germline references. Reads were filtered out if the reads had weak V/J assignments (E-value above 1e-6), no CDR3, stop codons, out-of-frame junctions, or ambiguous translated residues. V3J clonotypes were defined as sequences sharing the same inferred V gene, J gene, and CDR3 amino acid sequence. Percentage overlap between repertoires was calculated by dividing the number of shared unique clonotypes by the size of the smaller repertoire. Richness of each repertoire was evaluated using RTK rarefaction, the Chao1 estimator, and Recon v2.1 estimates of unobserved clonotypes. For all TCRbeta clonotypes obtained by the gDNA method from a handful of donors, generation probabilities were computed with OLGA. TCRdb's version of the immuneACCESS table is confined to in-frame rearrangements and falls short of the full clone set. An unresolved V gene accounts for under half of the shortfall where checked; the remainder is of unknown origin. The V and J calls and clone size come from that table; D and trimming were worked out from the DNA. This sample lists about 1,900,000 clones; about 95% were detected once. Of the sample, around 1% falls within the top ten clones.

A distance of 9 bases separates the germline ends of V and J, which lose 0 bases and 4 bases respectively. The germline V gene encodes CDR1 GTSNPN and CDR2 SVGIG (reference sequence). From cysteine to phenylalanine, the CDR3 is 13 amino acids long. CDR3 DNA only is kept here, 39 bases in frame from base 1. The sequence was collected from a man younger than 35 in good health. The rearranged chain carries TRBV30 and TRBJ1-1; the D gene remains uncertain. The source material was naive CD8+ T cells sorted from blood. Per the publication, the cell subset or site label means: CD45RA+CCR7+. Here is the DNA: TGTGCCTGGAGTGTATCCCCCTCCACTGAAGCTTTCTTT. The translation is CAWSVSPSTEAFF. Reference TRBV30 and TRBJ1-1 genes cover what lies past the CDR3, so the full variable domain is SQTIHQWPATLVQPVGSPLSLECTVEGTSNPNLYWYRQAAGRGLQLLFYSVGIGQISSEVPQNLSASRPQDRQFILSSKKLLLSDSGFYLCAWSVSPSTEAFFGQGTRLTVV.